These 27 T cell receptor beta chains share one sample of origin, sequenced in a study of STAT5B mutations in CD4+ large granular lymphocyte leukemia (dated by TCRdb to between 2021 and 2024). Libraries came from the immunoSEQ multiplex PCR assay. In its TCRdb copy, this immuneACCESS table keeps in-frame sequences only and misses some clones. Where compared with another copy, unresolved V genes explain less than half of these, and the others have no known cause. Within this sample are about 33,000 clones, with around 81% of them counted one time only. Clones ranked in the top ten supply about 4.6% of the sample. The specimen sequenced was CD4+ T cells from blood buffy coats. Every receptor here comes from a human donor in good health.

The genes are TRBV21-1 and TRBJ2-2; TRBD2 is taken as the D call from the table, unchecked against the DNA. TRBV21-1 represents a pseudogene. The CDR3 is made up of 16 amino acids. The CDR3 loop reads CASSDLTSGTSGELFF. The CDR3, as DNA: TGTGCCAGCAGCGACCTGACTAGCGGGACCTCCGGGGAGCTGTTTTTT.

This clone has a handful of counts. CDR3 sequence reads: CASSSYSNQPQHF. The CDR3 nucleotides are TGTGCCAGCTCATCTTATAGCAATCAGCCCCAGCATTTT. The chain uses TRBV18 and TRBJ1-5; D not certain. With 5 bases removed from V and 0 bases from J, the gap between germline ends came to 5 bases. Per germline, CDR1 KGHSH and CDR2 LQKENI. CDR3 size: 13 residues.

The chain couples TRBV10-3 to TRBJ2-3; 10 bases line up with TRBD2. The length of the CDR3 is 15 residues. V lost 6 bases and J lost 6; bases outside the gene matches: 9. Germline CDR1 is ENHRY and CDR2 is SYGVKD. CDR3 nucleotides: TGTGCCATCAGCCTACAAACGACTAGCGGGGATACGCAGTATTTT. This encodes CAISLQTTSGDTQYF.

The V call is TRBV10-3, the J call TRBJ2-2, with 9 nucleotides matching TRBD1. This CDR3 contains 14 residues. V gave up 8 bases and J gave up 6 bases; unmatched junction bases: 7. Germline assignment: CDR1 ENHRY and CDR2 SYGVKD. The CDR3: CAIAKQGAAGELFF. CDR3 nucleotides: TGTGCCATCGCAAAACAGGGGGCAGCCGGGGAGCTGTTTTTT.

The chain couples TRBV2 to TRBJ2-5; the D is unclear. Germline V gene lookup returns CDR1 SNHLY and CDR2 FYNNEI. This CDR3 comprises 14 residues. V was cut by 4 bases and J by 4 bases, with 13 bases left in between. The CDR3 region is CASSGGSAGETQYF. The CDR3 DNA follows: TGTGCCAGCAGTGGGGGATCAGCTGGAGAGACCCAGTACTTC.

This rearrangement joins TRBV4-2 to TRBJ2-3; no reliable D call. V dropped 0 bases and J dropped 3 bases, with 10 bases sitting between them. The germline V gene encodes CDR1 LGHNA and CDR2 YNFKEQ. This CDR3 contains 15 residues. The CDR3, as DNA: TGTGCCAGCAGCCAAGATCCTCGGATAACAGATACGCAGTATTTT. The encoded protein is CASSQDPRITDTQYF.

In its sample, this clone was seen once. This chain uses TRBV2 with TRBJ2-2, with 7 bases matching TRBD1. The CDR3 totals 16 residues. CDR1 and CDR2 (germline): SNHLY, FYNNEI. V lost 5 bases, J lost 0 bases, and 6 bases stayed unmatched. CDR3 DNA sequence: TGTGCCAGCAGTCTACAGGGACAGTCGAACACCGGGGAGCTGTTTTTT. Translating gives CASSLQGQSNTGELFF.

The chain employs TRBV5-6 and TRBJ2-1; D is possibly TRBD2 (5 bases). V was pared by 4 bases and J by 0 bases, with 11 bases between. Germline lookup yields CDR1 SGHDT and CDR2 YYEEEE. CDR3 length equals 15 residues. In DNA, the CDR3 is TGTGCCAGCAGCCCCGGACTGAGCTCCTACAATGAGCAGTTCTTC. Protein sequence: CASSPGLSSYNEQFF.

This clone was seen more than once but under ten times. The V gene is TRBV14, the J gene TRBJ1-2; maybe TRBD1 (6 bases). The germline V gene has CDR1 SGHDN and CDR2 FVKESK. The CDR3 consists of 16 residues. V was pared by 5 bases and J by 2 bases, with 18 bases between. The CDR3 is CASSRTTGYLNYGYTF. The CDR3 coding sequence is TGTGCCAGCAGCAGGACGACAGGCTATCTCAACTATGGCTACACCTTC.

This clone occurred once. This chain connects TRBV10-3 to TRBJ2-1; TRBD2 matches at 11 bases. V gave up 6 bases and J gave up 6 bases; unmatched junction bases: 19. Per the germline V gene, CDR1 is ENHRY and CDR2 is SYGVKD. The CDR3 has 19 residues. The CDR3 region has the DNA TGTGCCATCAGGGGGACAGGGACGACTAGCGGGGACCTAAGCAATGAGCAGTTCTTC. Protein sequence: CAIRGTGTTSGDLSNEQFF.

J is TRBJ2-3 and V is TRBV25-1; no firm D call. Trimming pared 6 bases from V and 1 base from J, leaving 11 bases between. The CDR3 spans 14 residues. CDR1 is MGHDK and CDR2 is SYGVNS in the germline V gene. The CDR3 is CASSQYGGTDTQYF. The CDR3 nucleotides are TGTGCCAGCAGCCAGTATGGTGGCACAGATACGCAGTATTTT.

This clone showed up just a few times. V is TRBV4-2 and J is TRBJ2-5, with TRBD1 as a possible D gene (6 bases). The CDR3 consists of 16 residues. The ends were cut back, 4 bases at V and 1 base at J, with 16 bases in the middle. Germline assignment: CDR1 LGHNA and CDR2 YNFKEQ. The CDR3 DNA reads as TGTGCCAGCAGCCGCATTTTCCGGGACACCCAAGAGACCCAGTACTTC. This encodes CASSRIFRDTQETQYF.

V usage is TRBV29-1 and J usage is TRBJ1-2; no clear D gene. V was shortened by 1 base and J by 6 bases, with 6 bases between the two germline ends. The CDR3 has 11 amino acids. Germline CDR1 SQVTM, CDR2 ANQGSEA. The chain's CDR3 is CSVEGPDGYTF. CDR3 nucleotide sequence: TGCAGCGTTGAAGGCCCCGATGGCTACACCTTC. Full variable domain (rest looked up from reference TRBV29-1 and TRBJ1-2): SAVISQKPSRDICQRGTSLTIQCQVDSQVTMMFWYRQQPGQSLTLIATANQGSEATYESGFVIDKFPISRPNLTFSTLTVSNMSPEDSSIYLCSVEGPDGYTFGSGTRLTVV.

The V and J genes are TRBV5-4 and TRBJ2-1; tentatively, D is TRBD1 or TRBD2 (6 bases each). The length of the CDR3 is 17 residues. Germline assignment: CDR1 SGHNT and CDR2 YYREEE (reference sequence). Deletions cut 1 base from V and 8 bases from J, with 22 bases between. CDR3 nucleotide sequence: TGTGCCAGCAGCTTGTTTCTTTCGGGAGTTGGGGGCGATGAGCAGTTCTTC. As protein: CASSLFLSGVGGDEQFF.

CDR3 bases: TGTGCCAGCAGCTTAGCACGGGGCTCCAACTATGGCTACACCTTC. Translating it yields CASSLARGSNYGYTF. This chain links TRBV7-2 with TRBJ1-2, with a weak D call TRBD1 (5 bases). Germline CDR1 and CDR2: SGHTA and FQGNSA. V was cut by 0 bases and J by 2 bases, with 10 bases left in between. The CDR3 covers 15 residues.

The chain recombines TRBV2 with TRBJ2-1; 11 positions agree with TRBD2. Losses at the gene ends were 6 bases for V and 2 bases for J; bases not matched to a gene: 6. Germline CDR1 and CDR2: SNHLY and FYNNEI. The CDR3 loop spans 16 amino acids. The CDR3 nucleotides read TGTGCCAGCAGGGCCGGGACTAGCGGAACCTACAATGAGCAGTTCTTC. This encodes CASRAGTSGTYNEQFF.

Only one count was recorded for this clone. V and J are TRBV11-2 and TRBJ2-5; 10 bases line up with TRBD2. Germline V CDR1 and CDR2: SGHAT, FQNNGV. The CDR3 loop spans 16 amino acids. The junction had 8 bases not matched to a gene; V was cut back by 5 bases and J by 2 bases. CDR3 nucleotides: TGTGCCAGCAGCCAACCTAGCGGGAGAGGACAAGAGACCCAGTACTTC. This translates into CASSQPSGRGQETQYF.

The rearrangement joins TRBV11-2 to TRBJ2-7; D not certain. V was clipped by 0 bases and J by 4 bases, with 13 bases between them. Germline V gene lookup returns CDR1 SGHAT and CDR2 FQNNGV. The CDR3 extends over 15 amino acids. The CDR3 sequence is CASSLDGGNPYEQYF. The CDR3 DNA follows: TGTGCCAGCAGCTTAGATGGCGGAAATCCTTACGAGCAGTACTTC.

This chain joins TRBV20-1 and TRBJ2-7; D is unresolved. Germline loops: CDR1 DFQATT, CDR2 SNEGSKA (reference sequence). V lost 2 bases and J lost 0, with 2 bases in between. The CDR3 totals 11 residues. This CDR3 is CSARSSYEQYF. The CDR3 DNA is TGCAGTGCTAGATCCTCCTACGAGCAGTACTTC.

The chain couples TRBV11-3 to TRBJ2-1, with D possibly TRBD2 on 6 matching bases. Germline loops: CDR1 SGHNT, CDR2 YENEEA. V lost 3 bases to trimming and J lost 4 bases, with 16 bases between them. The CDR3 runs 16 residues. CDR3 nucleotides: TGTGCCAGCAGCTTTGGTTCCGGGACTCAATACAATGAGCAGTTCTTC. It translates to CASSFGSGTQYNEQFF.

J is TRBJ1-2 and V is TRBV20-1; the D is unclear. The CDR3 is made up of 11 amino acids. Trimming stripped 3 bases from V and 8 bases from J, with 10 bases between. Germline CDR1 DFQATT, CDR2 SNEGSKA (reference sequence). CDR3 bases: TGCAGTGCTAGCAACATTTGGGGCTACACCTTC. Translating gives CSASNIWGYTF.

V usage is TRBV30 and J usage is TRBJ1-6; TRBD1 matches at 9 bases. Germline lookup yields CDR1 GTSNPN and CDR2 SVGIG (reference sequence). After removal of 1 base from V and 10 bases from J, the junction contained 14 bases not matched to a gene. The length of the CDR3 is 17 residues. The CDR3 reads CAWSGKVPGQGESPLHF. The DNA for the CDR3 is TGTGCCTGGAGTGGCAAGGTACCGGGACAGGGTGAATCACCCCTCCACTTT.

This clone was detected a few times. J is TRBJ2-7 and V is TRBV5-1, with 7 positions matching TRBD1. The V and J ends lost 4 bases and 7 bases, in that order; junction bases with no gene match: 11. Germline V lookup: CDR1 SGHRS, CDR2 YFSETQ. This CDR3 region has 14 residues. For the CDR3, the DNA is TGCGCCAGCAGCATACAGGGGTTGGTGGAGGAGCAGTACTTC. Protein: CASSIQGLVEEQYF.

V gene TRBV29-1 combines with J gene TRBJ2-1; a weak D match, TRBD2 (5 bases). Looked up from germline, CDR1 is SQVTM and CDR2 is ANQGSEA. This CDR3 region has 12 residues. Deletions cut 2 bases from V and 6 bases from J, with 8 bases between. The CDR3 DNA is TGCAGCGTTGAACCCGGGATCAATGAGCAGTTCTTC. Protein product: CSVEPGINEQFF.

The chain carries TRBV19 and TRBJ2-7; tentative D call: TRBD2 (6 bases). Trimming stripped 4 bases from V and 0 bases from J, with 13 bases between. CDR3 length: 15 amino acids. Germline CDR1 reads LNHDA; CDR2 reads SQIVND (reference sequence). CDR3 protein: CASSKSSVSSYEQYF. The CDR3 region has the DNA TGTGCCAGTAGTAAGTCTAGCGTGAGCTCCTACGAGCAGTACTTC.

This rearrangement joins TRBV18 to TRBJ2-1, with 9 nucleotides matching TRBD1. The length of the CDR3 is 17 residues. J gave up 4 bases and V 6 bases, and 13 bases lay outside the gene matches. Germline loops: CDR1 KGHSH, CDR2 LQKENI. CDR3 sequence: CASSPTTGGAWYNEQFF. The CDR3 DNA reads TGTGCCAGCTCCCCGACAACAGGGGGCGCATGGTACAATGAGCAGTTCTTC. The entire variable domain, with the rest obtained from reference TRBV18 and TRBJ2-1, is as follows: NAGVMQNPRHLVRRRGQEARLRCSPMKGHSHVYWYRQLPEEGLKFMVYLQKENIIDESGMPKERFSAEFPKEGPSILRIQQVVRGDSAAYFCASSPTTGGAWYNEQFFGPGTRLTVL.

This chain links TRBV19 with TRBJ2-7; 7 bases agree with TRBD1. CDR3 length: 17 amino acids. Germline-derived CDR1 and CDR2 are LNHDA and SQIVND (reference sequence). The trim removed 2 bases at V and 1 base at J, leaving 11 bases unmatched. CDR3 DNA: TGTGCCAGTAGTATACGAGTGGGGACAGCCTATTCCTACGAGCAGTACTTC. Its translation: CASSIRVGTAYSYEQYF.